The TCR beta chain described here comes from a study of Graves' ophthalmopathy and Graves' hyperthyroidism. The table lists this clonotype with a few counts. Its antigen is currently unknown. Amplified material comprised TCR beta CDR3 regions derived from RNA transcripts. Amplification began with first-round RT-PCR using HTBI primers, then second-round multiplex PCR was performed. TCRdb called the multiplex PCR reads again in MiXCR, with one record for every CDR3 protein. Here the sample spans almost 750,000 distinct CDR3 sequences, roughly 41% being singletons. Ophthalmopathy was moderately-to-severely active, CAS at least 3, NOSPECS at least 4, lasting under 3 months. A volume of 8 to 10 ml of fresh peripheral blood supplied the PBMCs. The germline V gene encodes CDR1 SGDLS and CDR2 YYNGEE. The CDR3 runs to 14 residues. V shed 4 bases and J 8 bases; nucleotides not matched to a gene: 7. Study conclusions and caveats: The blood repertoire also included most expanded thyroid clonotypes above 0.001 frequency.

The sample taken for sequencing was peripheral blood. This sequence joins TRBV9 and TRBJ1-5; 9 positions match TRBD1. This receptor was identified in an adult man with Graves' ophthalmopathy. The CDR3 loop reads CASSPGQGLEPQHF. CDR3 sequence (DNA): TGTGCCAGCAGCCCGGGACAGGGCTTAGAGCCCCAGCATTTT.